A selection of T cell receptor beta chains follows, all from one sample in a study of cytomegalovirus exposure and HLA in healthy donors. Using immunoSEQ multiplex PCR, the repertoire was profiled, and TCRdb retains in-frame clones only, with some absent. The data hold some 90,000 clones, with approximately 80% observed a single time. Input material: PBMCs. These receptors all come from a man aged 25-45 years in good health and CMV-seronegative. CDR3s include the opening cysteine and the closing phenylalanine or tryptophan. A D gene is named only where the DNA matches it firmly. Size tells how often a clone was seen (once, few, many) or the class of an expanded clone, and some rows leave it out.

clone size,D gene,J gene,V gene,CDR3 protein,CDR3 DNA
NA,TRBD1,TRBJ2-5,TRBV5-4,CASSLLYGTEQETQYF,TGTGCCAGCAGCTTACTTTATGGGACAGAGCAAGAGACCCAGTACTTC
few,TRBD1,TRBJ2-7,TRBV18,CASSLARDREQYF,TGTGCCAGCTCACTAGCCCGGGACAGAGAGCAGTACTTC
NA,NA,TRBJ2-4,TRBV12-5,CASGLGVAIQYF,TGTGCTAGTGGTTTAGGGGTAGCCATTCAGTACTTC
NA,NA,TRBJ2-2,TRBV7-2,CASSSLSAHPAGELFF,TGTGCCAGCAGCTCCCTTTCCGCCCACCCCGCGGGTGAGCTGTTTTTT
NA,NA,TRBJ1-1,TRBV19,CASSMLGGPMNTEAFF,TGTGCCAGTAGTATGCTAGGGGGACCCATGAACACTGAAGCTTTCTTT
NA,NA,TRBJ2-5,TRBV5-5,CASSPSGTGRGLQETQYF,TGTGCCAGCAGCCCAAGTGGTACAGGGCGTGGGCTCCAAGAGACCCAGTACTTC
NA,NA,TRBJ1-3,TRBV28,CASSLDLRQGGNTIYF,TGTGCCAGCAGTTTAGACCTGAGGCAGGGGGGAAACACCATATATTTT
once,TRBD2,TRBJ2-3,TRBV9,CASSGWSSGGRTDTQYF,TGTGCCAGCAGCGGATGGTCTAGCGGGGGACGCACAGATACGCAGTATTTT
NA,TRBD1,TRBJ1-4,TRBV19,CASRRDRPTNEKLFF,TGTGCCAGTAGACGGGACAGGCCGACTAATGAAAAACTGTTTTTT
NA,NA,TRBJ1-1,TRBV19,CASMAGSSMNTEAFF,TGTGCCAGTATGGCAGGATCCTCCATGAACACTGAAGCTTTCTTT
few,NA,TRBJ1-1,TRBV6-1,CASSEGGRTEAFF,TGTGCCAGCAGTGAGGGGGGAAGGACTGAAGCTTTCTTT
NA,NA,TRBJ2-2,TRBV30,CAWSLPGELFF,TGTGCCTGGAGTCTCCCCGGGGAGCTGTTTTTT
NA,NA,TRBJ1-5,TRBV6-5,CASSPTGLFEPQHF,TGTGCCAGCAGTCCGACAGGCCTGTTTGAGCCCCAGCATTTT
NA,NA,TRBJ1-2,TRBV29-1,CSAGPDTNWEGYTF,TGCAGCGCCGGCCCCGATACAAACTGGGAGGGCTACACCTTC
NA,TRBD1,TRBJ1-4,TRBV30,CAWSASRTGVDEKLFF,TGTGCCTGGAGCGCCAGCAGGACAGGGGTCGATGAAAAACTGTTTTTT
NA,NA,TRBJ1-3,TRBV6-1,CASSEEPGRTGNTIYF,TGTGCCAGCAGTGAAGAACCGGGAAGAACTGGAAACACCATATATTTT
few,TRBD1,TRBJ1-1,TRBV18,CASSLIPTGGGGSEAFF,TGTGCCAGCTCACTCATTCCTACAGGGGGCGGTGGGTCTGAAGCTTTCTTT
medium-sized,TRBD1,TRBJ1-6,TRBV6-4,CASGMDRGNLTSPLHF,TGTGCCAGTGGCATGGACAGGGGGAACCTAACTTCACCCCTCCACTTT
NA,NA,TRBJ2-5,TRBV19,CASSIGDGGRETQYF,TGTGCCAGTAGTATAGGGGACGGGGGGCGAGAGACCCAGTACTTC
NA,NA,TRBJ2-7,TRBV27,CASSPVQGAYEQYF,TGTGCCAGCTCGCCGGTACAGGGAGCCTACGAGCAGTACTTC
NA,NA,TRBJ2-3,TRBV4-2,CASSQASRVGGEDTQYF,TGTGCCAGCAGCCAAGCCTCCCGGGTAGGAGGGGAAGATACGCAGTATTTT
once,TRBD1,TRBJ1-2,TRBV28,CASSLPPRGDREGGYTF,TGTGCCAGCAGTTTACCCCCCCGGGGGGACAGGGAGGGTGGCTACACCTTC
NA,NA,TRBJ2-7,TRBV6-1,CASSARTGSGEQYF,TGTGCCAGCAGCGCCCGGACGGGGTCGGGGGAGCAGTACTTC
NA,NA,TRBJ2-3,TRBV28,CASNLYTDTQYF,TGTGCCAGCAACCTATACACAGATACGCAGTATTTT
NA,TRBD1,TRBJ2-7,TRBV18,CASSPFSQTGVYEQYF,TGTGCCAGCTCACCATTTAGTCAGACAGGGGTATACGAGCAGTACTTC
NA,TRBD1,TRBJ1-5,TRBV6-4,CASSDSPGQGAMHF,TGTGCCAGCAGTGACTCACCGGGACAGGGGGCGATGCATTTT
NA,NA,TRBJ2-3,TRBV7-2,CASSEGWALDTQYF,TGTGCCAGCAGCGAGGGTTGGGCCTTAGATACGCAGTATTTT
once,NA,TRBJ1-3,TRBV9,CASSAQGTSSGNTIYF,TGTGCCAGCAGCGCCCAAGGGACTTCATCTGGAAACACCATATATTTT
NA,TRBD1,TRBJ2-7,TRBV5-1,CASSLVQGSAYEQYF,TGCGCCAGCAGCTTGGTACAGGGGTCTGCCTACGAGCAGTACTTC
NA,NA,TRBJ1-4,TRBV6-1,CASSDGGANEKLFF,TGTGCCAGCAGTGATGGAGGGGCTAATGAAAAACTGTTTTTT
NA,NA,TRBJ2-3,TRBV20-1,CGGQTDTQYF,TGCGGCGGACAGACAGATACGCAGTATTTT
NA,TRBD1,TRBJ2-5,TRBV6-5,CASSGTGGGETQYF,TGTGCCAGCAGTGGGACAGGGGGCGGAGAGACCCAGTACTTC
NA,TRBD1,TRBJ1-2,TRBV7-2,CASSSRQGRASDGYTF,TGTGCCAGCAGCTCCCGACAGGGAAGGGCGTCGGATGGCTACACCTTC
NA,TRBD1,TRBJ1-2,TRBV29-1,CSGSTGQDYGYTF,TGCAGCGGATCCACAGGACAGGACTATGGCTACACCTTC
once,NA,TRBJ1-1,TRBV4-2,CASSPRGGTEAFF,TGTGCCAGCAGCCCGAGGGGGGGCACTGAAGCTTTCTTT
NA,NA,TRBJ2-7,TRBV10-3,CALSSGITYEQYF,TGTGCCCTCAGCAGCGGTATTACCTACGAGCAGTACTTC
NA,TRBD1,TRBJ1-5,TRBV4-2,CASSLRDSRLLSNQPQHF,TGTGCCAGCAGCCTTAGGGACAGTAGACTCCTTAGCAATCAGCCCCAGCATTTT
once,NA,TRBJ1-4,TRBV7-2,CASSLGQGNNEKLFF,TGTGCCAGCAGCTTAGGTCAGGGGAATAATGAAAAACTGTTTTTT
NA,NA,TRBJ1-1,TRBV11-2,CASSLYFMNTEAFF,TGTGCCAGCAGCTTGTACTTTATGAACACTGAAGCTTTCTTT
NA,NA,TRBJ1-5,TRBV19,CASSILGHRTSNQPQHF,TGTGCCAGTAGTATACTTGGACACAGAACGAGCAATCAGCCCCAGCATTTT
NA,NA,TRBJ1-1,TRBV19,CASNARGARDRIEAFF,TGTGCCAGTAACGCCCGGGGGGCTCGAGACAGAATAGAAGCTTTCTTT